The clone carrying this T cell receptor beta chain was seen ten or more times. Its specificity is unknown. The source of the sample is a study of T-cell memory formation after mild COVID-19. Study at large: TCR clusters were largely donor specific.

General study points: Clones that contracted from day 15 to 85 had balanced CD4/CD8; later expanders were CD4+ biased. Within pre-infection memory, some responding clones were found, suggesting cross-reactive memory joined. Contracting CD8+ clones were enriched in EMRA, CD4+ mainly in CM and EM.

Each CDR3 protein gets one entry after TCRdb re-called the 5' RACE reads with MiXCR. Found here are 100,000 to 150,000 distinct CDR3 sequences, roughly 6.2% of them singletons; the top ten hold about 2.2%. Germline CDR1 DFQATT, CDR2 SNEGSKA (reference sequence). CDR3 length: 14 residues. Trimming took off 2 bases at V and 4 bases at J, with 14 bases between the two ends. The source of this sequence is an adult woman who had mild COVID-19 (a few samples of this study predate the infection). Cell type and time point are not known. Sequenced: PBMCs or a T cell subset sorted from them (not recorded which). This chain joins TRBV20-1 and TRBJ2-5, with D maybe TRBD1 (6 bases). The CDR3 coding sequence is TGCAGTGCTAGATGGACAGTTAGGGCAGAGACCCAGTACTTC. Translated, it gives CSARWTVRAETQYF.